A selection of T cell receptor beta chains follows, all from one sample in a study of T cells in Graves' hyperthyroidism and ophthalmopathy. Using its own MiXCR run on the multiplex PCR reads, TCRdb lists one record per CDR3 protein. The repertoire includes about 250,000 distinct CDR3 sequences, roughly 15% of them detected once, and more than 30% sits in the top ten. The sample consisted of blood. These receptors all stem from a woman aged 50 to 65 with Graves' hyperthyroidism that later progressed to Graves' ophthalmopathy. CDR3s include the opening cysteine and the closing phenylalanine or tryptophan. The D gene is left open where the match is weak. Size values are once, few and many counts, or a class for expanded clones, and some rows have none.

V gene,D gene,J gene,clone size,CDR3 protein,CDR3 DNA
TRBV10-3,.,TRBJ1-1,many,CAISPRSWDTEAFF,TGTGCCATCAGCCCACGGAGTTGGGACACTGAAGCTTTCTTT
TRBV5-1,.,TRBJ2-3,many,CASSPGTRTRDTQYF,TGCGCCAGCAGCCCCGGGACTCGGACGAGGGATACGCAGTATTTT
TRBV9,.,TRBJ1-1,.,CASSNRQDEAFF,TGTGCCAGCAGCAACCGACAGGATGAAGCTTTCTTT
TRBV11-2,.,TRBJ2-6,many,CASSLVASGANVLTF,TGTGCCAGCAGCTTAGTGGCCTCTGGGGCCAACGTCCTGACTTTC
TRBV28,TRBD2,TRBJ2-7,many,CASLRLAGNYEQYF,TGTGCCAGCCTCAGACTAGCGGGGAACTACGAGCAGTACTTC
TRBV5-1,.,TRBJ1-1,many,CASSSPGAQTEAFF,TGCGCCAGCAGCTCCCCGGGGGCTCAGACTGAAGCTTTCTTT
TRBV19,.,TRBJ1-5,.,CASSIPGGQPQHF,TGTGCCAGTAGTATCCCGGGTGGTCAGCCCCAGCATTTT
TRBV7-2,.,TRBJ2-5,many,CASSLGVGGPETQYF,TGTGCCAGCAGCTTAGGGGTTGGGGGGCCAGAGACCCAGTACTTC
TRBV3-1,.,TRBJ1-1,many,CASSQAQGMNTEAFF,TGTGCCAGCAGCCAAGCTCAGGGTATGAACACTGAAGCTTTCTTT
TRBV3-1,.,TRBJ1-2,.,CASSQNARGNGYTF,TGTGCCAGCAGCCAAAATGCTCGGGGGAATGGCTACACCTTC
TRBV2,.,TRBJ2-5,.,CASSEGVQETQYF,TGTGCCAGCAGTGAAGGGGTCCAAGAGACCCAGTACTTC
TRBV5-6,.,TRBJ2-1,few,CASSYGTIYDEQFF,TGTGCCAGCAGCTACGGGACAATCTACGATGAGCAGTTCTTC